This T cell receptor beta chain is drawn from a study of blood T cell repertoires in COVID-19. TCRdb's copy holds only in-frame clones and misses some; the assay was immunoSEQ multiplex PCR. The sample lists 20,000 to 25,000 clones; approximately 83% were seen once. This CDR3 spans 10 amino acids. Germline CDR1 and CDR2: DFQATT and SNEGSKA (reference sequence). Trimming cost V 5 bases and J 5 bases, with 6 bases left between them. The V call is TRBV20-1, the J call TRBJ2-5; D is unclear. The sample comprised peripheral blood. This TCR derives from an elderly man with active or convalescent COVID-19. The CDR3 sequence is CSAAWETQYF. The CDR3 DNA sequence: TGCAGTGCTGCGTGGGAGACCCAGTACTTC.